What follows are 7 T cell receptor beta chains derived from one specimen sequenced in a study of early T cells in non-severe SARS-CoV-2 infection. TCRdb re-called the 5' RACE reads through MiXCR, storing one row per CDR3 protein. The table records about 110,000 distinct CDR3 sequences, 9.5% to 13% of them present only once. Sample: whole blood. These receptors were collected from an adult who was a healthcare worker with PCR-confirmed SARS-CoV-2 infection or an uninfected control (not recorded which).

This clonotype was observed a handful of times. J is TRBJ1-4 and V is TRBV20-1; TRBD1 matches at 9 bases. CDR1 and CDR2 from the germline V gene are DFQATT and SNEGSKA (reference sequence). The V gene end was trimmed by 0 bases and the J gene end by 13 bases; junction bases not matched to a gene: 12. This CDR3 region has 15 residues. As DNA, the CDR3 is TGCAGTGCTAGAGATTGGGAACAGGGGGCGCGGGGACTGTTTTTT. It translates to CSARDWEQGARGLFF.

The chain uses TRBV5-1 and TRBJ2-5; D is ambiguous. This CDR3 contains 12 residues. Germline loops: CDR1 SGHRS, CDR2 YFSETQ. V lost 7 bases to trimming and J lost 4 bases, with 11 bases between them. In nucleotides, the CDR3 is TGCGCCAGCTCTGCCAGTCGAGAGACCCAGTACTTC. Translated: CASSASRETQYF.

The rearrangement links TRBV6-5 to TRBJ2-3; D gene ambiguous. V was clipped by 4 bases and J by 0 bases, with 11 bases between them. Germline CDR1 and CDR2: MNHEY and SVGAGI. This CDR3 comprises 15 residues. CDR3 in DNA: TGTGCCAGCAGTTTTGGAGCGTTGAGCACAGATACGCAGTATTTT. Amino acid sequence: CASSFGALSTDTQYF.

This chain uses TRBV27 with TRBJ1-4, with 7 nucleotides matching TRBD1. Germline values: CDR1 MNHEY, CDR2 SMNVEV (reference sequence). The CDR3 spans 15 residues. V shed 5 bases and J 8 bases; nucleotides not matched to a gene: 11. The CDR3 nucleotides are TGTGCCAGCAGTCAACTGACAGGGATTAAGGAAAAACTGTTTTTT. Its translation is CASSQLTGIKEKLFF. Based on the CDR3 plus reference TRBV27 and TRBJ1-4, the full variable domain is EAQVTQNPRYLITVTGKKLTVTCSQNMNHEYMSWYRQDPGLGLRQIYYSMNVEVTDKGDVPEGYKVSRKEKRNFPLILESPSPNQTSLYFCASSQLTGIKEKLFFGSGTQLSVL.

CDR3 in DNA: TGTGCCACCAGTGACCCCTCCGGTGGGGGCTATGGCTACACCTTC. Protein sequence: CATSDPSGGGYGYTF. The chain recombines TRBV24-1 with TRBJ1-2, with D possibly matching TRBD1 (5 bases). Trimming stripped 4 bases from V and 4 bases from J, with 15 bases between. This CDR3 region has 15 residues. Germline CDR1 reads KGHDR; CDR2 reads SFDVKD.

The V call is TRBV10-1, the J call TRBJ1-1, with TRBD1 matching 8 bases. V lost 2 bases to trimming and J lost 7 bases; unmatched junction nucleotides: 6. The CDR3 consists of 14 residues. CDR1 and CDR2 (germline): WNHNN, SYGVQD (reference sequence). CDR3 protein: CASSEGTGQLEAFF. CDR3 bases: TGCGCCAGCAGTGAGGGGACAGGACAACTTGAAGCTTTCTTT.

This clonotype has ten or more counts. This rearrangement joins TRBV11-3 to TRBJ1-2; D gene unclear. Germline CDR1 is SGHNT and CDR2 is YENEEA. This CDR3 has 13 residues. V was shortened by 10 bases and J by 6 bases, with 18 bases between the two germline ends. CDR3 loop: CATHGLTAHGYTF. The DNA for the CDR3 is TGTGCCACCCACGGTCTCACGGCCCATGGCTACACCTTC.